This T cell receptor beta chain comes out of a study of T cell responses to AZD1222 COVID-19 vaccine (dated by TCRdb to about 2021). Background on the whole study: A total of under 250 trial participants underwent TCR sequencing, of whom about 200 had received two doses of AZD1222 and around 26 had received two doses of the MenACWY control vaccine. Trial participants were enrolled by age into 18-55, 56-69 and 70-plus year subgroups, with approximately 150, 30 and 60 TCR-sequenced participants respectively. Study-wide conclusions, independent of this receptor: Participants were mostly white British and included more females than males, and it was suggested by the authors that clonal diversity may have been underestimated. Reportedly, close to half of the unique spike-specific TCRs recognized epitopes lying outside the regions that are mutated in the B.1.351 and B.1.1.7 variants. The whole spike protein was spanned by vaccine-associated CD4 TCRs, and dominant responses were seen in regions 160-218 and 743-854. Conclusions about previously exposed vaccinees are limited because only six or seven AZD1222 recipients were SARS-CoV-2 seropositive at baseline. Because no samples from the day 14 peak response were available, repertoires could be characterized only after the peak T cell response. A significant rise in spike-specific TCR breadth and depth was observed after two AZD1222 doses relative to day 0 and relative to MenACWY recipients. The 56-69-year group was small, and its depth increase did not reach significance, likely because of low power.

The CDR3 regions of human TCRbeta chains were analyzed by immunosequencing. As for the authors' bioinformatics: TCRs in the repertoires were compared against a reference library of SARS-CoV-2-specific TCRs that had been generated with the MIRA antigen-specificity platform. Breadth was defined as the fraction of unique TCRs that were SARS-CoV-2-associated. Depth was defined as the fraction of total T cells that were SARS-CoV-2-associated. Each spike-specific TCR was assigned to its reactive spike region and to a CD4 or CD8 class using the MIRA data. Log10-transformed breadth and depth values were compared by one-way ANOVA with Sidak's multiple comparisons tests. Here the immuneACCESS table is served through TCRdb, limited to in-frame sequences with V and J called. Missing clones are a known gap in these copies; in checked studies unresolved V genes cover under half, and the rest lacks a known reason. That table furnishes V, J and clone size, whereas the DNA furnished D and trimming. The sample table holds some 200,000 clones, of which about 89% were seen once. Around 3.7% of the sample goes to the ten largest clones.

As to this clone: What antigen it recognizes has not been identified. The input lacks base qualities; no much larger clone sits a single base away.

The meaning of the sample's time point label: about 28 days (+/-7) after the second vaccine dose. Because spike-specific TCR depth and breadth did not differ between the two schedules, AZD1222 recipients who got a second dose at roughly 4 weeks were pooled with those who got a second dose at roughly 12 weeks. Samples from vaccinated people were obtained from the UK trials COV001 and COV002, which included a single-blind randomized controlled phase 2/3 trial of AZD1222 (ChAdOx1 nCoV-19) in healthy adults. For TCRbeta chain sequencing, PBMC samples were collected from trial participants at day 0 and at day 28 after the second dose. The CDR3 numbers 14 residues from cysteine through phenylalanine. The entry retains the CDR3 DNA only, 42 bases that are in frame from base 1. The germline V gene yields SGHVS for CDR1 and FQNEAQ for CDR2. Relative to germline, V is 2 bases shorter and J is 2 bases shorter, with 9 bases between their ends.

The clonotype comes from an adult who received the AZD1222 COVID-19 vaccine. The sequence is built from TRBV7-8 and TRBJ1-2, with TRBD1 perhaps the D gene, on 6 matching bases. The material sequenced was peripheral blood, taken 28 days after the second AZD1222 dose. CDR3 sequence: CASSLPGTNYGYTF. The nucleotide sequence is given as TGTGCCAGCAGCTTACCCGGGACAAACTATGGCTACACCTTC.